Presented here are 29 T cell receptor beta chains from one specimen sequenced in a study of identical twins. TCRdb re-derived calls from the 5' RACE reads in MiXCR, one entry per CDR3 protein. This table holds roughly 700,000 distinct CDR3 sequences, less than 10% found once. The same sample was also used in a study of yellow fever vaccine responses in identical twins.

Sequenced: PBMCs. These TCRs come from a woman between 18 and 30 years old in good health.

The chain combines TRBV29-1 with TRBJ2-3; 11 bases align to TRBD1. The V gene's germline CDR1 is SQVTM and CDR2 ANQGSEA. The CDR3 is 14 amino acids. J was trimmed by 3 bases and V by 3 bases; bases with no gene match: 2. In DNA form, the CDR3 reads TGCAGCGTTGACTGGGACAGGGGGACAGATACGCAGTATTTT. Translating it yields CSVDWDRGTDTQYF.

This clonotype was seen a few times. V usage is TRBV7-8 and J usage is TRBJ2-4; TRBD1 aligns across 9 bases. Germline CDR1 is SGHVS and CDR2 is FQNEAQ. V dropped 4 bases and J dropped 3; count of bases not matched to a gene: 4. The CDR3 is 15 amino acids. CDR3 loop: CASSSRQGDKNIQYF. CDR3 coding DNA: TGTGCCAGCAGCTCCCGACAGGGGGACAAAAACATTCAGTACTTC.

This clonotype turned up a few times. The V and J genes are TRBV5-1 and TRBJ2-3, with TRBD1 matching over 9 bases. Trimming removed 4 bases from V and 5 bases from J; junction bases left unmatched: 11. The CDR3 has 16 residues. From germline, CDR1 is SGHRS and CDR2 YFSETQ. CDR3 sequence: CASSPGQGSVKDTQYF. DNA of the CDR3: TGCGCCAGCAGCCCTGGACAGGGGAGTGTTAAAGATACGCAGTATTTT. Combining the CDR3 with reference TRBV5-1 and TRBJ2-3 gives the whole variable domain KAGVTQTPRYLIKTRGQQVTLSCSPISGHRSVSWYQQTPGQGLQFLFEYFSETQRNKGNFPGRFSGRQFSNSRSEMNVSTLELGDSALYLCASSPGQGSVKDTQYFGPGTRLTVL.

The table lists this clonotype with a few counts. The chain combines TRBV5-1 with TRBJ1-1; 9 nucleotides align to TRBD1. Germline CDR1 is SGHRS and CDR2 is YFSETQ. J was trimmed by 1 base and V by 5 bases; bases with no gene match: 3. The CDR3 totals 14 residues. The CDR3 sequence: CASRRDRENTEAFF. DNA of the CDR3: TGCGCCAGCAGAAGGGACAGGGAGAACACTGAAGCTTTCTTT. Based on the CDR3 plus reference TRBV5-1 and TRBJ1-1, the full variable domain is KAGVTQTPRYLIKTRGQQVTLSCSPISGHRSVSWYQQTPGQGLQFLFEYFSETQRNKGNFPGRFSGRQFSNSRSEMNVSTLELGDSALYLCASRRDRENTEAFFGQGTRLTVV.

This clonotype showed up many times. This sequence joins TRBV5-1 and TRBJ1-2; D is ambiguous. Trimming took off 1 base at V and 6 bases at J, with 7 bases between the two ends. CDR3 length equals 12 residues. The germline CDR1 and CDR2 sequences are SGHRS and YFSETQ. CDR3 DNA sequence: TGCGCCAGCAGCTTGCTTGGCAATGGCTACACCTTC. This codes for CASSLLGNGYTF.

CDR3 DNA: TGCAGTGCTACGGGCAGCTTATCCTACGAGCAGTACTTC. Translation gives CSATGSLSYEQYF. This chain connects TRBV20-1 to TRBJ2-7, with D unclear. Germline CDR1 DFQATT, CDR2 SNEGSKA (reference sequence). V dropped 4 bases and J dropped 1 base, with 11 bases sitting between them. The CDR3 is made up of 13 amino acids.

This chain links TRBV7-9 with TRBJ2-6; either TRBD1 or TRBD2 may fit D (5 bases each). CDR1 is SEHNR and CDR2 is FQNEAQ in the germline V gene (reference sequence). Trimming stripped 5 bases from V and 3 bases from J, with 11 bases between. The CDR3 loop spans 15 amino acids. The chain's CDR3 is CASSGGRSGANVLTF. DNA for the CDR3: TGTGCCAGCAGCGGGGGAAGAAGTGGGGCCAACGTCCTGACTTTC.

About this clonotype itself: One junction end does not reproduce the germline sequence, and a read error may be involved. The CDR3 DNA reads as TGTGTCACCAGCAGAGATCGCGCCGTACAAGAGACCCAGTACTTC. It encodes CVTSRDRAVQETQYF. V usage is TRBV15 and J usage is TRBJ2-5; D unclear. CDR1 and CDR2 from the germline V gene are LNHNV and YYDKDF (reference sequence). This CDR3 comprises 15 residues.

This clonotype was observed at least ten times. Here the CDR3 reads CASSLAYSGASYNEQFF. The CDR3 bases are TGCGCCAGCAGCTTGGCCTATAGCGGAGCCTCCTACAATGAGCAGTTCTTC. The V gene is TRBV5-1, the J gene TRBJ2-1, with a possible D match to TRBD2 (6 bases). Trimming removed 0 bases at V and 0 bases at J, with 13 bases between. Germline lookup yields CDR1 SGHRS and CDR2 YFSETQ. This CDR3 is built from 17 residues.

The sample holds a few counts of this clonotype. The V gene is TRBV10-3, the J gene TRBJ2-1, with 9 bases lining up with TRBD1. This CDR3 has 13 amino acids. Trimming at V came to 7 bases and at J to 3 bases, leaving 1 base not matched to a gene. From germline, CDR1 is ENHRY and CDR2 SYGVKD. The CDR3 here is CAIMGQGYNEQFF. The CDR3, as DNA: TGTGCCATCATGGGACAGGGCTACAATGAGCAGTTCTTC.

This clonotype showed up just a few times. This chain joins TRBV6-4 and TRBJ2-3; 9 nucleotides align to TRBD2. The CDR3 has 18 amino acids. Looked up from germline, CDR1 is MRHNA and CDR2 is SNTAGT. J gave up 1 base and V 4 bases, and 12 bases lay outside the gene matches. The CDR3 nucleotides read TGTGCCAGCAGTGTCTCCCCGGGGACTAGCCGACGCACAGATACGCAGTATTTT. Protein sequence: CASSVSPGTSRRTDTQYF.

There are a few counts of this clonotype. The chain couples TRBV15 to TRBJ2-3; 8 bases are shared with TRBD1. After removal of 1 base from V and 1 base from J, the junction contained 10 bases not matched to a gene. Per germline, CDR1 LNHNV and CDR2 YYDKDF (reference sequence). The CDR3 is 18 residues long. The CDR3 DNA is TGTGCCACCAGCAGAGCAGGGGGCGGGTATTCGGGCACAGATACGCAGTATTTT. The encoded protein is CATSRAGGGYSGTDTQYF.

This clonotype was counted ten times or more. The V call is TRBV12-3 or TRBV12-4, the J call TRBJ1-2; TRBD1 matches 9 bases. This CDR3 comprises 17 residues. V gave up 6 bases and J gave up 7 bases; unmatched junction bases: 18. Here the CDR3 reads CASSLLTGTGKSGGYTF. CDR3 coding DNA: TGTGCCAGCAGCCTTTTAACCGGGACAGGGAAAAGCGGTGGCTACACCTTC.

This clonotype was detected only a few times. The chain couples TRBV20-1 to TRBJ2-2; D call uncertain. Germline V lookup: CDR1 DFQATT, CDR2 SNEGSKA (reference sequence). CDR3 size: 13 residues. The ends were cut back, 2 bases at V and 0 bases at J, with 4 bases in the middle. The CDR3 region is CSARHPNTGELFF. The CDR3 region has the DNA TGCAGTGCTAGACACCCGAACACCGGGGAGCTGTTTTTT.

This clonotype was seen only a few times. This sequence joins TRBV6-5 and TRBJ2-1; D gene unclear. V was trimmed by 0 bases and J by 1 base, leaving 4 bases between them. Germline CDR1 is MNHEY and CDR2 is SVGAGI. The CDR3 extends over 14 amino acids. For the CDR3, the DNA is TGTGCCAGCAGTTACTCGACATCCTACAATGAGCAGTTCTTC. It yields the protein CASSYSTSYNEQFF.

V usage is TRBV5-6 and J usage is TRBJ2-2; 8 positions agree with TRBD2. Germline CDR1 is SGHDT and CDR2 is YYEEEE. Trimming removed 6 bases from V and 3 bases from J; junction bases left unmatched: 4. This CDR3 is 14 amino acids long. CDR3 DNA sequence: TGTGCCAGCAATAGGCGGGGGGACACCGGGGAGCTGTTTTTT. Its protein product is CASNRRGDTGELFF. The complete variable domain, with remaining parts taken from reference TRBV5-6 and TRBJ2-2, reads DAGVTQSPTHLIKTRGQQVTLRCSPKSGHDTVSWYQQALGQGPQFIFQYYEEEERQRGNFPDRFSGHQFPNYSSELNVNALLLGDSALYLCASNRRGDTGELFFGEGSRLTVL.

This clonotype appeared a few times. V and J are TRBV28 and TRBJ2-5; 12 bases fit TRBD1. In germline, CDR1 is MDHEN, CDR2 SYDVKM. The CDR3 contains 16 residues. The ends lost 4 bases at V and 6 bases at J; junction bases unmatched: 9. This chain's CDR3 is CASSSPGTGGAKTQYF. CDR3 DNA sequence: TGTGCCAGCAGTTCCCCCGGGACAGGGGGCGCTAAGACCCAGTACTTC.

This clonotype has only a few counts. The chain employs TRBV3-1 and TRBJ2-3; D is uncertain. The CDR3 has 15 residues. Germline CDR1 is LGHDT and CDR2 is YNNKEL (reference sequence). V dropped 1 base and J dropped 3 bases, with 11 bases sitting between them. The CDR3 loop reads CASSQAVGRTDTQYF. CDR3 DNA sequence: TGTGCCAGCAGCCAAGCGGTCGGGCGGACAGATACGCAGTATTTT.

Ten or more counts support this clonotype. The J gene is TRBJ2-1, the V gene TRBV5-1, with TRBD1 identical over 9 bases. V lost 7 bases and J lost 3; bases outside the gene matches: 11. The germline gives CDR1 SGHRS, CDR2 YFSETQ. The CDR3 extends over 16 amino acids. The CDR3 loop is CASQRLRQGVYNEQFF. CDR3 nucleotides: TGCGCCAGCCAAAGGCTTAGACAGGGGGTCTACAATGAGCAGTTCTTC.

The V call is TRBV20-1, the J call TRBJ2-7; 10 bases map to TRBD2. Germline V gives CDR1 DFQATT, CDR2 SNEGSKA (reference sequence). The CDR3 contains 15 residues. The trim removed 0 bases at V and 1 base at J, leaving 3 bases unmatched. CDR3 in amino acids: CSARDRTSGSYEQYF. The CDR3 DNA reads as TGCAGTGCTAGAGATCGGACTAGCGGTTCCTACGAGCAGTACTTC.

This clonotype appeared a few times. The chain has TRBV9 and TRBJ2-1, with 8 nucleotides matching TRBD2. Trimming at V came to 3 bases and at J to 13 bases, leaving 9 bases not matched to a gene. This CDR3 contains 13 residues. Looked up from germline, CDR1 is SGDLS and CDR2 is YYNGEE. CDR3 DNA sequence: TGTGCCAGCAGCGCCATAAGCGGGAGTGAACAGTTCTTC. As protein: CASSAISGSEQFF.

This clonotype was counted a few times. The rearrangement links TRBV24-1 to TRBJ2-3; 8 bases line up with TRBD2. Germline V gives CDR1 KGHDR, CDR2 SFDVKD. The V and J ends lost 2 bases and 4 bases, in that order; junction bases with no gene match: 1. The CDR3 is 14 amino acids. The chain's CDR3 is CATSDSGLADTQYF. In DNA, the CDR3 is TGTGCCACCAGTGATTCGGGACTAGCAGATACGCAGTATTTT.

This clonotype was observed a few times. The chain is built from TRBV3-1 and TRBJ2-1; the match to TRBD2 covers 8 bases. Per germline, CDR1 LGHDT and CDR2 YNNKEL (reference sequence). Trimming took 1 base from V and 9 from J; bases not matched to a gene: 5. This CDR3 has 14 residues. CDR3: CASSQVGLESEQFF. CDR3 DNA sequence: TGTGCCAGCAGCCAAGTGGGACTAGAGTCTGAGCAGTTCTTC.

There are many counts of this clonotype. V and J are TRBV20-1 and TRBJ2-3, with D possibly matching TRBD2 (7 bases). The length of the CDR3 is 16 residues. Trimming removed 0 bases at V and 0 bases at J, with 13 bases between. Germline CDR1 reads DFQATT; CDR2 reads SNEGSKA (reference sequence). The CDR3 nucleotides read TGCAGTGCTAGAGAATGGGGGGGGCCGAGCACAGATACGCAGTATTTT. Translation: CSAREWGGPSTDTQYF.

In its sample, this clonotype was seen many times. V usage is TRBV27 and J usage is TRBJ1-1, with no clear D. V lost 4 bases, J lost 0 bases, and 12 bases lay in between. CDR1 and CDR2 from the germline V gene are MNHEY and SMNVEV (reference sequence). The CDR3 is 15 residues long. CDR3 region: CASSSSGLMNTEAFF. The CDR3 coding sequence is TGTGCCAGCAGTTCTTCAGGCCTCATGAACACTGAAGCTTTCTTT.

This clonotype was detected only a few times. The chain uses TRBV5-6 and TRBJ2-3; either TRBD1 or TRBD2 may fit D (6 bases each). CDR3 size: 17 residues. Germline loops: CDR1 SGHDT, CDR2 YYEEEE. The ends were cut back, 7 bases at V and 6 bases at J, with 27 bases in the middle. The CDR3 sequence: CASGGRWDNSVRDTQYF. The CDR3 nucleotides are TGTGCCAGCGGAGGGCGGTGGGACAACTCTGTACGGGATACGCAGTATTTT.

The chain is built from TRBV20-1 and TRBJ2-2, with D possibly TRBD2 on 5 matching bases. In germline, CDR1 is DFQATT, CDR2 SNEGSKA (reference sequence). CDR3 size: 15 residues. V lost 2 bases to trimming and J lost 2 bases, with 12 bases between them. The CDR3 is CSARQSTINTGELFF. In DNA form, the CDR3 reads TGCAGTGCTAGACAGTCGACTATAAACACCGGGGAGCTGTTTTTT.

Comments on this clonotype: A much larger clone lies one base from this, so it may be a read error. The chain links TRBV12-3 or TRBV12-4 to TRBJ2-7; TRBD2 aligns across 9 bases. CDR3 size: 14 residues. Germline trimming cut 4 bases from V and 4 bases from J; bases unmatched to any gene: 5. CDR3 bases: TGTGCCAGCAGTTATTTAGCGGGAGTGTACGAGCAGTACTTC. This encodes CASSYLAGVYEQYF.

This clonotype was detected many times. The V and J genes are TRBV30 and TRBJ2-7; D unclear. The CDR3 covers 12 residues. Germline V gene lookup returns CDR1 GTSNPN and CDR2 SVGIG (reference sequence). Trimming cost V 2 bases and J 6 bases, with 11 bases left between them. The CDR3 nucleotides read TGTGCCTGGAGTCCAGGAAGATCCGAGCAGTACTTC. Protein product: CAWSPGRSEQYF.